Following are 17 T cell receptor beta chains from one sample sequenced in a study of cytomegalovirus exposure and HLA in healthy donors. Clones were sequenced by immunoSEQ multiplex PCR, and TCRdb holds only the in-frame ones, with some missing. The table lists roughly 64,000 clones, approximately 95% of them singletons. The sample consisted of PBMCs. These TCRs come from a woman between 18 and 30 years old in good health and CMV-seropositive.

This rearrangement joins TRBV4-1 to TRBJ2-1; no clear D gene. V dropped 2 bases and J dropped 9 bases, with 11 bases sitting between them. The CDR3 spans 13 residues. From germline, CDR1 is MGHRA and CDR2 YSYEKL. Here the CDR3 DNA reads TGCGCCAGCAGCCAACCCCAAGGAGCTGAGCAGTTCTTC. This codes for CASSQPQGAEQFF.

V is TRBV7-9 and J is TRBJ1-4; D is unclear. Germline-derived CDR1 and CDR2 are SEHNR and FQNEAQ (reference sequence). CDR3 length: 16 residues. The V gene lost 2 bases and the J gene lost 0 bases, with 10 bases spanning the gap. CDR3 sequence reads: CASSLPQSATNEKLFF. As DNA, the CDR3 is TGTGCCAGCAGCTTACCACAGTCTGCAACTAATGAAAAACTGTTTTTT. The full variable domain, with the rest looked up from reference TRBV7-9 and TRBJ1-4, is DTGVSQNPRHKITKRGQNVTFRCDPISEHNRLYWYRQTLGQGPEFLTYFQNEAQLEKSRLLSDRFSAERPKGSFSTLEIQRTEQGDSAMYLCASSLPQSATNEKLFFGSGTQLSVL.

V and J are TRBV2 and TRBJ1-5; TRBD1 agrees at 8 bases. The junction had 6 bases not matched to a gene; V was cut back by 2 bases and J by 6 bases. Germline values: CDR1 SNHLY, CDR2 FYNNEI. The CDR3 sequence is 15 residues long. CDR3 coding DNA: TGTGCCAGCAGTGAACAGGGGGCTCGCCGTCAGCCCCAGCATTTT. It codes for CASSEQGARRQPQHF.

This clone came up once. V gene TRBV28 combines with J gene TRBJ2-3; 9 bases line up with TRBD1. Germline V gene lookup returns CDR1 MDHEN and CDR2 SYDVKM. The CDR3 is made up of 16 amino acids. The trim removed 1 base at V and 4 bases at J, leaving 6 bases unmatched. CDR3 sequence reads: CASSLLDRGGADTQYF. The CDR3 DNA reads TGTGCCAGCAGTTTATTGGACAGGGGTGGAGCAGATACGCAGTATTTT.

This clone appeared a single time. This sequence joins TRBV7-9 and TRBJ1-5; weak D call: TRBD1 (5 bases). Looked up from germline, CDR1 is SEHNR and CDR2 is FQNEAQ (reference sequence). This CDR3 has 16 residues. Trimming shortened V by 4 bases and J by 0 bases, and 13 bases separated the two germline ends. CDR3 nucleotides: TGTGCCAGCAGCTCCCTTAGGGGAACTAGCAATCAGCCCCAGCATTTT. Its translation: CASSSLRGTSNQPQHF.

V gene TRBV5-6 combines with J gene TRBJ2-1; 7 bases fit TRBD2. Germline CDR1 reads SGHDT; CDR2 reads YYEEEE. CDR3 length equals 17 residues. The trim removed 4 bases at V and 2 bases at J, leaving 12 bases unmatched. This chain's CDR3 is CASSERGAGSPYNEQFF. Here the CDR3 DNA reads TGTGCCAGCAGCGAGAGGGGAGCGGGAAGCCCCTACAATGAGCAGTTCTTC. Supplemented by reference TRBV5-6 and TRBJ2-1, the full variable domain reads DAGVTQSPTHLIKTRGQQVTLRCSPKSGHDTVSWYQQALGQGPQFIFQYYEEEERQRGNFPDRFSGHQFPNYSSELNVNALLLGDSALYLCASSERGAGSPYNEQFFGPGTRLTVL.

The DNA of the CDR3 is TGTGCCAGCAGCCCTACGGGGGACTCCTACAATGAGCAGTTCTTC. Translating gives CASSPTGDSYNEQFF. The chain links TRBV9 to TRBJ2-1, with TRBD2 as a possible D gene (6 bases). V lost 4 bases, J lost 0 bases, and 11 bases lay in between. The CDR3 has 15 residues. Germline loops: CDR1 SGDLS, CDR2 YYNGEE. The full variable domain, rest sourced from reference TRBV9 and TRBJ2-1, is DSGVTQTPKHLITATGQRVTLRCSPRSGDLSVYWYQQSLDQGLQFLIQYYNGEERAKGNILERFSAQQFPDLHSELNLSSLELGDSALYFCASSPTGDSYNEQFFGPGTRLTVL.

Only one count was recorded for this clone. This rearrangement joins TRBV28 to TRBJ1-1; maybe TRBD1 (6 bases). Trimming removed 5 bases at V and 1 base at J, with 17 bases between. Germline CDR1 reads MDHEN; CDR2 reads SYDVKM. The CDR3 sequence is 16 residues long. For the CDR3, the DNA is TGTGCCAGCAGTCCGGGGGGCAAGCCCGGGAACACTGAAGCTTTCTTT. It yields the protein CASSPGGKPGNTEAFF.

CDR3 coding DNA: TGTGCCAGCAGCTTGGTGTTAAACCTGCAGGATGAGCAGTACTTC. As protein: CASSLVLNLQDEQYF. The chain couples TRBV5-5 to TRBJ2-7; unclear D gene. This CDR3 is 15 amino acids long. Looked up from germline, CDR1 is SGHKS and CDR2 is YYEKEE (reference sequence). V was pared by 0 bases and J by 7 bases, with 17 bases between.

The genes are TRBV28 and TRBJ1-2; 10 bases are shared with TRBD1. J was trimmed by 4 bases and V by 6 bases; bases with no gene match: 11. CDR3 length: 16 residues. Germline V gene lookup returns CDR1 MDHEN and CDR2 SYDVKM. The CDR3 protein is CASRRRDRGGGYGYTF. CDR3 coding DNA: TGTGCCAGCAGACGCCGGGACAGGGGTGGTGGCTATGGCTACACCTTC.

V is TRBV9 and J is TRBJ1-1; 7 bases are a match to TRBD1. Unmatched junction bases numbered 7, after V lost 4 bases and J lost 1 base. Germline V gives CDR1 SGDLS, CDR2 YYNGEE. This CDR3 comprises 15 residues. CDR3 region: CASSRDSFANTEAFF. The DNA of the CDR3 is TGTGCCAGCAGCAGGGACAGTTTCGCGAACACTGAAGCTTTCTTT. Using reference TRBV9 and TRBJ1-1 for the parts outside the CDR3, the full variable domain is DSGVTQTPKHLITATGQRVTLRCSPRSGDLSVYWYQQSLDQGLQFLIQYYNGEERAKGNILERFSAQQFPDLHSELNLSSLELGDSALYFCASSRDSFANTEAFFGQGTRLTVV.

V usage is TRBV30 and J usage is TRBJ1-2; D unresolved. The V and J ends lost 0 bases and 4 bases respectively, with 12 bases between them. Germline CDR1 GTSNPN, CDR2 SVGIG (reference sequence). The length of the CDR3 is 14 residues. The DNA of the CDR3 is TGTGCCTGGAGTGTACACAGAGGGCTCTATGGCTACACCTTC. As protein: CAWSVHRGLYGYTF.

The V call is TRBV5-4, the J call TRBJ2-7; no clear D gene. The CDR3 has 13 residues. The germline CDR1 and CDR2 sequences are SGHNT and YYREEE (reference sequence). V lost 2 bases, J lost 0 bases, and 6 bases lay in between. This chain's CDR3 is CASSFASSYEQYF. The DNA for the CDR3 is TGTGCCAGCAGCTTCGCTAGCTCCTACGAGCAGTACTTC. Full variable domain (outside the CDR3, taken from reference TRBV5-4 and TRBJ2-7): ETGVTQSPTHLIKTRGQQVTLRCSSQSGHNTVSWYQQALGQGPQFIFQYYREEENGRGNFPPRFSGLQFPNYSSELNVNALELDDSALYLCASSFASSYEQYFGPGTRLTVT.

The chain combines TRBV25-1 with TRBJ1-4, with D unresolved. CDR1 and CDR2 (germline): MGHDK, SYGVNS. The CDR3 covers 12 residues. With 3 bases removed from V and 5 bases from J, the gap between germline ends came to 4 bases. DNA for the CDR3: TGTGCCAGCAGTGATCTCAATGAAAAACTGTTTTTT. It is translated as CASSDLNEKLFF. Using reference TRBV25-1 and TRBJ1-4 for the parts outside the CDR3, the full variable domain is EADIYQTPRYLVIGTGKKITLECSQTMGHDKMYWYQQDPGMELHLIHYSYGVNSTEKGDLSSESTVSRIRTEHFPLTLESARPSHTSQYLCASSDLNEKLFFGSGTQLSVL.

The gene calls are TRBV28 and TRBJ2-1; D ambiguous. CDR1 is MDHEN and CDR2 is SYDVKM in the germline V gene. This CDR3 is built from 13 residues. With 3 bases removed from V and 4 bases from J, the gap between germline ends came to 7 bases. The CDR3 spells CASSFLRYNEQFF. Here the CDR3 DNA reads TGTGCCAGCAGTTTTTTGAGATACAATGAGCAGTTCTTC.

CDR3 sequence (DNA): TGTGCCAGCAGTTTTCCGGGAAGCTACGAGCAGTACTTC. It is translated as CASSFPGSYEQYF. The chain is built from TRBV28 and TRBJ2-7; D perhaps matches TRBD2 (5 bases). CDR1 is MDHEN and CDR2 is SYDVKM in the germline V gene. This CDR3 contains 13 residues. The V end was cut by 3 bases, the J end by 3 bases, with 9 bases between.

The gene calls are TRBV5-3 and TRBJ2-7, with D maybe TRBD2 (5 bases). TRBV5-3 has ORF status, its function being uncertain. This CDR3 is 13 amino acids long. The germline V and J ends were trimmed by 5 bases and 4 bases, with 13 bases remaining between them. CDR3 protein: CARRGERGYEQYF. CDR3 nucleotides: TGTGCCAGAAGGGGTGAAAGAGGGTACGAGCAGTACTTC.